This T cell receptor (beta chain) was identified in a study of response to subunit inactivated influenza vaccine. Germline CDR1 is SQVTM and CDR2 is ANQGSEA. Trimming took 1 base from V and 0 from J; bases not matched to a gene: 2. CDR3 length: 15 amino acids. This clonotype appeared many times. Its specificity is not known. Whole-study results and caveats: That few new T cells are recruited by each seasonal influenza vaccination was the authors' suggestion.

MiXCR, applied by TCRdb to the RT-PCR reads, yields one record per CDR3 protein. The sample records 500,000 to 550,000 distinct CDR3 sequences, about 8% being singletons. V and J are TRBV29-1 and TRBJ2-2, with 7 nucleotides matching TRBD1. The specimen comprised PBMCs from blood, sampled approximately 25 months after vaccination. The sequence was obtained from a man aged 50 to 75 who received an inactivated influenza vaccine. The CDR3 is CSVEGQGANTGELFF. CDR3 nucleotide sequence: TGCAGCGTTGAAGGGCAGGGGGCGAACACCGGGGAGCTGTTTTTT.